This T cell receptor beta chain was documented in a study of T cell responses to AZD1222 COVID-19 vaccine. Broader study findings: Clonal diversity was possibly underestimated, and the donors were mostly white British, with more females. Seropositive status at baseline applied to only five or six AZD1222 recipients.

Repertoires were generated with immunoSEQ multiplex PCR, while TCRdb's copy carries only in-frame clones and drops some. This sample yields about 130,000 clones, of which 88% are seen a single time; roughly a sixth belongs to the top ten. This CDR3 contains 12 residues. Germline lookup yields CDR1 SGHNT and CDR2 YYREEE (reference sequence). The trim removed 4 bases at V and 6 bases at J, leaving 3 bases unmatched. This clone has a single count. The antigen remains unidentified. The V and J genes are TRBV5-4 and TRBJ2-7; 8 bases fit TRBD1. The sequence derives from an adult in good health. Sample: peripheral blood, taken on day 0 of MenACWY control vaccination. This CDR3 reads CASSKDRAEQYF. In DNA, the CDR3 is TGTGCCAGCAGCAAGGACAGGGCCGAGCAGTACTTC.